This T cell receptor beta chain was recovered during a study of shared clonotypes between healthy human individuals. This CDR3 region has 16 residues. V shed 2 bases, J shed 3 bases, and the junction held 9 bases outside the gene matches. Germline V gene sequence: CDR1 MDHEN, CDR2 SYDVKM. Here immunoSEQ multiplex PCR was the method, and the copy in TCRdb shows in-frame clones only, minus some. The repertoire holds some 2.4 million clones, with more than 85% as singletons. The sequencing input was naive CD4+ T cells from PBMCs. The subset is: CD45RA+ positively selected. The V gene is TRBV28, the J gene TRBJ2-7; 8 nucleotides agree with TRBD1. This TCR was recovered from a man between 18 and 29 years old in good health. Some clones in this sample may be carry-over from other donors' samples. As DNA, the CDR3 is TGTGCCAGCAGTTTACGTCAGGGGGCGCCTCGCTACGAGCAGTACTTC. Its protein product is CASSLRQGAPRYEQYF. The variable domain in full, completed from reference TRBV28 and TRBJ2-7, reads DVKVTQSSRYLVKRTGEKVFLECVQDMDHENMFWYRQDPGLGLRLIYFSYDVKMKEKGDIPEGYSVSREKKERFSLILESASTNQTSMYLCASSLRQGAPRYEQYFGPGTRLTVT.